The present T cell receptor (beta chain) was sequenced within a study of blood T cell repertoires in COVID-19. About the study: Samples of COVID-19 (acute and convalescent) were obtained from the United States, Italy and Spain. Sources were T cells, B-cell-depleted T cells, or PBMCs; the material itself was cDNA or gDNA.

Study processing details: Nucleated cell counts were estimated from reference gene primer amplification. Sequencing used immunoSEQ multiplex PCR; TCRdb keeps in-frame clones, though not all of them. V, J and clone size were drawn from that table, and D and trimming were deduced from the DNA. The repertoire consists of 50,000 to 60,000 clones, with roughly 86% occurring once and the leading ten covering about 9.3%. CDR1 MNHNY and CDR2 SVGAGI come from the germline V gene (reference sequence). The J segment lost 7 bases and the V segment lost 5 bases, leaving 3 bases of the junction unmatched. The CDR3 is 12 amino acids.

V gene TRBV6-6 combines with J gene TRBJ2-7, with 9 nucleotides matching TRBD1. The sequence was collected from a man between 60 and 75 years old with active COVID-19. Source material: peripheral blood. In DNA form, the CDR3 reads TGTGCCAGCAGTCCGACAGGGGGTGAGCAGTACTTC. The encoded protein is CASSPTGGEQYF.